Following are 10 T cell receptor beta chains from one sample sequenced in a study of Ad26.COV2.S vaccination and SARS-CoV-2 variants. The sample's treatment: some 20 received Ad26.COV2.S at low or high dose, single or two shots; about 5 received placebo; per-sample allocation not given. It was on day 63 after the first vaccine or placebo injection that samples were taken. The repertoire was sequenced with immunoSEQ multiplex PCR; TCRdb's copy has only in-frame clones and lacks some. This sample carries some 640,000 clones, around 90% of them seen once, and the ten largest clones take approximately 1.5%. The source material was peripheral blood, sampled in a trial of Ad26.COV2.S vaccine versus placebo. These receptors all come from a person between 18 and 65 years old who received the Ad26.COV2.S COVID-19 vaccine or a placebo.

Regarding this clone: In the same sample, other DNA sequences code for this CDR3. The V and J genes are TRBV18 and TRBJ1-3, with 9 bases that match TRBD1. Losses at the gene ends were 2 bases for V and 4 bases for J; bases not matched to a gene: 3. From germline, CDR1 is KGHSH and CDR2 LQKENI. The CDR3 contains 15 residues. CDR3 coding DNA: TGTGCCAGCTCACCAGGGACAGGGTCAGGAAACACCATATATTTT. Its protein product is CASSPGTGSGNTIYF.

V usage is TRBV7-9 and J usage is TRBJ2-5, with 11 bases identical to TRBD2. This CDR3 comprises 15 residues. V lost 1 base, J lost 10 bases, and 8 bases stayed unmatched. Germline lookup yields CDR1 SEHNR and CDR2 FQNEAQ (reference sequence). The CDR3 protein is CASSLVASGRNDQYF. CDR3 coding DNA: TGTGCCAGCAGCTTAGTGGCTAGCGGGAGGAACGACCAGTACTTC.

V and J are TRBV27 and TRBJ2-2; D not resolved. V lost 3 bases and J 2 bases, leaving 4 bases between the germline ends. CDR3 size: 13 residues. Germline V gene sequence: CDR1 MNHEY, CDR2 SMNVEV (reference sequence). CDR3 nucleotides: TGTGCCAGCAGTTTGGTAAACACCGGGGAGCTGTTTTTT. This encodes CASSLVNTGELFF.

The chain employs TRBV19 and TRBJ2-7; tentatively, D is TRBD1 (8 bases). This CDR3 has 15 residues. The germline V gene has CDR1 LNHDA and CDR2 SQIVND (reference sequence). V lost 6 bases, J lost 2 bases, and 17 bases lay in between. The CDR3 is CASSTDRAGAYEQYF. DNA of the CDR3: TGTGCCAGTAGCACGGACAGGGCGGGGGCCTACGAGCAGTACTTC.

This clone came up once. The chain couples TRBV7-8 to TRBJ1-2; 9 bases line up with TRBD1. CDR1 and CDR2 from the germline V gene are SGHVS and FQNEAQ. CDR3 length: 14 residues. Germline trimming cut 3 bases from V and 8 bases from J; bases unmatched to any gene: 7. The CDR3 DNA is TGTGCCAGCAGCTTCCCAGGACAGGGGAGGGGCTACACCTTC. Translated: CASSFPGQGRGYTF.

CDR3 residues: CASSRGVSDNEQFF. In nucleotides, the CDR3 is TGTGCCAGTAGCAGGGGAGTTAGCGACAATGAGCAGTTCTTC. The chain couples TRBV6-5 to TRBJ2-1; D might be TRBD1 (6 bases). The germline CDR1 and CDR2 sequences are MNHEY and SVGAGI. The germline V and J ends were trimmed by 9 bases and 5 bases, with 17 bases remaining between them. The CDR3 has 14 residues.

The gene calls are TRBV7-9 and TRBJ1-5; 10 bases are a match to TRBD1. The CDR3 is made up of 16 amino acids. Germline CDR1 SEHNR, CDR2 FQNEAQ (reference sequence). V shed 5 bases, J shed 5 bases, and the junction held 9 bases outside the gene matches. The CDR3 loop reads CASSRDRDRGDQPQHF. CDR3 nucleotides: TGTGCCAGCAGCCGCGATCGGGACAGGGGAGATCAGCCCCAGCATTTT.

This chain uses TRBV18 with TRBJ1-1; D remains ambiguous. V gave up 5 bases and J gave up 2 bases, with 9 bases separating them. The CDR3 has 13 residues. CDR1 and CDR2 from the germline V gene are KGHSH and LQKENI. DNA of the CDR3: TGTGCCAGCTCATTTGCAGTTAACACTGAAGCTTTCTTT. It specifies CASSFAVNTEAFF.

The chain is built from TRBV13 and TRBJ2-1, with 9 bases that match TRBD2. V lost 3 bases and J lost 0; bases outside the gene matches: 3. The CDR3 is made up of 16 amino acids. The V gene's germline CDR1 is PRHDT and CDR2 FYEKMQ (reference sequence). CDR3 DNA: TGTGCCAGCAGCTTCGGTAGCGGGAGCTCCTACAATGAGCAGTTCTTC. Protein sequence: CASSFGSGSSYNEQFF.

The chain combines TRBV5-1 with TRBJ2-3, with D maybe TRBD1 (5 bases). V was clipped by 4 bases and J by 3 bases, with 12 bases between them. This CDR3 has 14 residues. Per the germline V gene, CDR1 is SGHRS and CDR2 is YFSETQ. This CDR3 is CASSKTVGTDTQYF. The DNA of the CDR3 is TGCGCCAGCAGCAAGACAGTTGGGACAGATACGCAGTATTTT.